What follows describes a single TCR beta chain. It was during active infection that Seattle patients were enrolled and then longitudinally followed. V gave up 2 bases and J gave up 2 bases, with 12 bases separating them. CDR3 length: 15 residues. Germline CDR1 and CDR2: MNHEY and SVGEGT. The source of the sample is a study of blood T cell repertoires in COVID-19. Study at large: PBMCs, B-cell-depleted T cells, or T cells provided the cDNA or gDNA that made up the material.

The assay was immunoSEQ multiplex PCR, and TCRdb's table has in-frame clones only and misses some. The data contain hundreds of thousands of clones, roughly 90% of them singletons. The receptor comes from a young woman with COVID-19, enrolled during active disease. V is TRBV6-2 or TRBV6-3 and J is TRBJ2-5, with a weak D call TRBD2 (6 bases). The sequenced material came from peripheral blood. CDR3 loop: CASSYGDSGQETQYF. In nucleotides, the CDR3 is TGTGCCAGCAGTTACGGGGACTCGGGACAAGAGACCCAGTACTTC.